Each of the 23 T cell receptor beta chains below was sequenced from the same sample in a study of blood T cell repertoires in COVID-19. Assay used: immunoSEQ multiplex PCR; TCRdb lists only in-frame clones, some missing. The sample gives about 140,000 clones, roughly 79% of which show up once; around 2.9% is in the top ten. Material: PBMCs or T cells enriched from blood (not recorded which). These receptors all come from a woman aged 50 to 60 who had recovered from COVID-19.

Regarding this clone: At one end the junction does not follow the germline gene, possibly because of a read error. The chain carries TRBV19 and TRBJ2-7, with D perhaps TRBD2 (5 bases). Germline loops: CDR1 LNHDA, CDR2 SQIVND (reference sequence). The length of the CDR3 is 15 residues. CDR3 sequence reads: CASSIGRGFSHEQYF. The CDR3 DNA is TGTGCCAGTAGTATAGGTCGGGGTTTCTCCCACGAGCAGTACTTC. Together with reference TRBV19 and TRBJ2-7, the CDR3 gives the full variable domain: DGGITQSPKYLFRKEGQNVTLSCEQNLNHDAMYWYRQDPGQGLRLIYYSQIVNDFQKGDIAEGYSVSREKKESFPLTVTSAQKNPTAFYLCASSIGRGFSHEQYFGPGTRLTVT.

The CDR3 bases are TGTGCCAGTAGACTAGAGGAGGGGCGACAGCCCCAGCATTTT. This translates into CASRLEEGRQPQHF. V and J are TRBV19 and TRBJ1-5; D may be TRBD1 (5 bases). Trimming shortened V by 6 bases and J by 7 bases, and 16 bases separated the two germline ends. Germline V gives CDR1 LNHDA, CDR2 SQIVND (reference sequence). This CDR3 has 14 residues.

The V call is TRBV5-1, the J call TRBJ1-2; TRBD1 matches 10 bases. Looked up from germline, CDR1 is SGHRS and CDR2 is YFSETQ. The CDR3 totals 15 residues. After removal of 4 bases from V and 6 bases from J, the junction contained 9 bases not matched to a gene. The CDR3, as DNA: TGCGCCAGCAGCAGAGACAGGGGGCGTATTGATGGCTACACCTTC. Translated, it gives CASSRDRGRIDGYTF.

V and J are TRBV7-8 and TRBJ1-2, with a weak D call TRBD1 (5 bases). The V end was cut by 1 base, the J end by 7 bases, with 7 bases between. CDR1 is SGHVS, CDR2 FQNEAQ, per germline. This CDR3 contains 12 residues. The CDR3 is CASSLGRGGYTF. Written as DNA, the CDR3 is TGTGCCAGCAGCTTAGGGAGGGGTGGCTACACCTTC.

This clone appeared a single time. CDR3 amino acids: CASSLWDRGIEQFF. In DNA form, the CDR3 reads TGTGCCAGCAGCTTATGGGACAGGGGGATTGAGCAGTTCTTC. This chain uses TRBV11-3 with TRBJ2-1, with 11 bases that match TRBD1. Germline CDR1 and CDR2: SGHNT and YENEEA. Germline trimming cut 2 bases from V and 9 bases from J; bases unmatched to any gene: 3. This CDR3 has 14 amino acids.

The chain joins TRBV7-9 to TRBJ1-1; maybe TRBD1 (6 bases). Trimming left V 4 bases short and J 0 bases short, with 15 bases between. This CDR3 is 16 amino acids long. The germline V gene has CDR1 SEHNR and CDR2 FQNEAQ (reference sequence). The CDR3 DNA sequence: TGTGCCAGCAGCTCGAACCCCAGGGGCATGAACACTGAAGCTTTCTTT. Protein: CASSSNPRGMNTEAFF.

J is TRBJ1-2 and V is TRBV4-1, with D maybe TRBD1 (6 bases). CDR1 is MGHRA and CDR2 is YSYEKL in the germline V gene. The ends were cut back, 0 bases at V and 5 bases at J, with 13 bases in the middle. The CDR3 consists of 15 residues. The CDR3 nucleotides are TGCGCCAGCAGCCAAGAGTGGGGGGGCACGTATGGCTACACCTTC. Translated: CASSQEWGGTYGYTF.

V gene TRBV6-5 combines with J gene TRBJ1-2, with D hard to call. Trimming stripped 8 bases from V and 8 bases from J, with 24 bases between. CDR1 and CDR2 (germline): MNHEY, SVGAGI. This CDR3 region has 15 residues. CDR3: CASSFKGGQVRGYTF. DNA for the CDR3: TGTGCCAGCTCCTTCAAGGGAGGTCAAGTGCGAGGCTACACCTTC.

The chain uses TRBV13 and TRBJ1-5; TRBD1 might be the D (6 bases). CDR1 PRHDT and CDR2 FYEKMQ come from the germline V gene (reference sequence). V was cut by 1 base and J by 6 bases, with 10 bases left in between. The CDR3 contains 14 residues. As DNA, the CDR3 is TGTGCCAGCAGCTTAGCGGGGGGCGGTCAGCCCCAGCATTTT. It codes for CASSLAGGGQPQHF. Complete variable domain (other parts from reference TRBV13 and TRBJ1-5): AAGVIQSPRHLIKEKRETATLKCYPIPRHDTVYWYQQGPGQDPQFLISFYEKMQSDKGSIPDRFSAQQFSDYHSELNMSSLELGDSALYFCASSLAGGGQPQHFGDGTRLSIL.

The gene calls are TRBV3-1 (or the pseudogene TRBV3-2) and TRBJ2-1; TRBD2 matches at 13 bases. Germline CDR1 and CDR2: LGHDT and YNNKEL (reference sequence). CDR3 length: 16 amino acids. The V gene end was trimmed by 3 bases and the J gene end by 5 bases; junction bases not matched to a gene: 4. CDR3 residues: CASSQLTSGRNNEQFF. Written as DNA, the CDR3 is TGTGCCAGCAGCCAGCTGACTAGCGGGAGGAACAATGAGCAGTTCTTC.

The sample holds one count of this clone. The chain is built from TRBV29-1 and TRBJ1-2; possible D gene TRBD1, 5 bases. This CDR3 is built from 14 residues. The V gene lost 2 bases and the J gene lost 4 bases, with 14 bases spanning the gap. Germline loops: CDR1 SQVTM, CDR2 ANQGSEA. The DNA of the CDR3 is TGCAGCGTTGAATTGGTGGAGGGGTTCTATGGCTACACCTTC. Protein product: CSVELVEGFYGYTF.

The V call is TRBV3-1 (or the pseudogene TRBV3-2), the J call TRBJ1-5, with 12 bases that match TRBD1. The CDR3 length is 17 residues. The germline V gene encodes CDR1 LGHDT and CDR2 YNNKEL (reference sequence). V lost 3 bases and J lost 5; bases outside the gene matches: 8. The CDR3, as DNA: TGTGCCAGCAGCCACACTGGGACAGGGGGCTCCCATCAGCCCCAGCATTTT. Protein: CASSHTGTGGSHQPQHF.

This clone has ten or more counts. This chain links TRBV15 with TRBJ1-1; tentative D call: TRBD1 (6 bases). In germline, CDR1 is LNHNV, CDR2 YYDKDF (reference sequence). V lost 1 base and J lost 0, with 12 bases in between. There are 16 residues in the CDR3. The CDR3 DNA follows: TGTGCCACCAGCAGAGTGGGGGGGCTGGTGAACACTGAAGCTTTCTTT. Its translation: CATSRVGGLVNTEAFF.

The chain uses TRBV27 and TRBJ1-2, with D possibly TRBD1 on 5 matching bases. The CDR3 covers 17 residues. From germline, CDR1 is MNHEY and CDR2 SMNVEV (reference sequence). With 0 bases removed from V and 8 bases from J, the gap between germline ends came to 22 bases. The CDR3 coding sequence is TGTGCCAGCAGTTTATCCACCCGGGGGGGTCCATTGCGAGGCTACACCTTC. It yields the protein CASSLSTRGGPLRGYTF.

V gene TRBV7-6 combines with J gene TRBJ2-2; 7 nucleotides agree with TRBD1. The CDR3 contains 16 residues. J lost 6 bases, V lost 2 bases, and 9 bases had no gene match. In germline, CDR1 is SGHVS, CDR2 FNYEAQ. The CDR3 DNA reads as TGTGCCAGCAGCTTAAACCAGGGGGAAGCTCCCGGGGAGCTGTTTTTT. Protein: CASSLNQGEAPGELFF.

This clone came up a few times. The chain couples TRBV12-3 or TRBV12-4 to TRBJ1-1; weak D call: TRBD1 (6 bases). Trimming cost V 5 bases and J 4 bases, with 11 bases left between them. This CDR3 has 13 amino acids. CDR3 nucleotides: TGTGCCAGCAGTACAGGGTCGGTCACTGAAGCTTTCTTT. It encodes CASSTGSVTEAFF.

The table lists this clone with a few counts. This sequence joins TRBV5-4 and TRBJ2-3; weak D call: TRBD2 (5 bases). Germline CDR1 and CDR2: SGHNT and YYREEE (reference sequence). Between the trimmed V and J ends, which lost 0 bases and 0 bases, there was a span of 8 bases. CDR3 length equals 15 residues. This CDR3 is CASSLGGASTDTQYF. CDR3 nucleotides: TGTGCCAGCAGCTTGGGGGGAGCTAGCACAGATACGCAGTATTTT.

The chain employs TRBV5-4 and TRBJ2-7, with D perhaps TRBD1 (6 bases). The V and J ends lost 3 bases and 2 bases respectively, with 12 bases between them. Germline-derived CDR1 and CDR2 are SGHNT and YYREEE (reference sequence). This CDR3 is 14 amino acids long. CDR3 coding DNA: TGTGCCAGCAGCTCAGGGGTAGGCCCCTACGAGCAGTACTTC. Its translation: CASSSGVGPYEQYF.

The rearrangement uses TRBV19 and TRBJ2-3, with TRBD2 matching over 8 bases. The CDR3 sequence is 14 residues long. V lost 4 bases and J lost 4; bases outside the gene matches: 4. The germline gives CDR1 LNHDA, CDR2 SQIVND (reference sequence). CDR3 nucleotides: TGTGCCAGTAGTAGGCTAGCGGGTTCAGATACGCAGTATTTT. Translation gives CASSRLAGSDTQYF.

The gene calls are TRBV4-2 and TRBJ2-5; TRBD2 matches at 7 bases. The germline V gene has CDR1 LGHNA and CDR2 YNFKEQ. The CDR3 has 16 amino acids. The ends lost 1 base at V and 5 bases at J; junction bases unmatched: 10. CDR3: CASSQGPGGVAETQYF. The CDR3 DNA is TGTGCCAGCAGCCAAGGTCCGGGAGGAGTAGCGGAGACCCAGTACTTC.

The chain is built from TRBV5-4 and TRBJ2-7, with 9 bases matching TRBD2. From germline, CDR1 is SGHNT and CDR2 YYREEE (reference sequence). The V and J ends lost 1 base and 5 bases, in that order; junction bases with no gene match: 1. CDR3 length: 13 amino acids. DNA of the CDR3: TGTGCCAGCAGCTTGAGCGGGGGGAACGAGCAGTACTTC. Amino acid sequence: CASSLSGGNEQYF.

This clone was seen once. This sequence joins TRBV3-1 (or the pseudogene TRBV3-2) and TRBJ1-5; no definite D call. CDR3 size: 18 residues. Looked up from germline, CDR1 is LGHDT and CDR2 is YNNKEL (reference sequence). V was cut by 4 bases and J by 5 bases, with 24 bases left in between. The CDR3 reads CASSPATGDGAVDQPQHF. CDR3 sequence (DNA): TGTGCCAGCAGCCCAGCGACGGGAGATGGAGCAGTCGATCAGCCCCAGCATTTT.

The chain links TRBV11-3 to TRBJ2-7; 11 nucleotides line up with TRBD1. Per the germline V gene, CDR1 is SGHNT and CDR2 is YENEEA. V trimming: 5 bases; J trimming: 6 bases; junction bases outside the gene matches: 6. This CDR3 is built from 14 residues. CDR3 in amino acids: CASSPRDRGAEQYF. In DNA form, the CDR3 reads TGTGCCAGCAGCCCGAGGGACAGGGGGGCCGAGCAGTACTTC. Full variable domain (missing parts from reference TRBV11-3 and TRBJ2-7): EAGVVQSPRYKIIEKKQPVAFWCNPISGHNTLYWYLQNLGQGPELLIRYENEEAVDDSQLPKDRFSAERLKGVDSTLKIQPAELGDSAVYLCASSPRDRGAEQYFGPGTRLTVT.